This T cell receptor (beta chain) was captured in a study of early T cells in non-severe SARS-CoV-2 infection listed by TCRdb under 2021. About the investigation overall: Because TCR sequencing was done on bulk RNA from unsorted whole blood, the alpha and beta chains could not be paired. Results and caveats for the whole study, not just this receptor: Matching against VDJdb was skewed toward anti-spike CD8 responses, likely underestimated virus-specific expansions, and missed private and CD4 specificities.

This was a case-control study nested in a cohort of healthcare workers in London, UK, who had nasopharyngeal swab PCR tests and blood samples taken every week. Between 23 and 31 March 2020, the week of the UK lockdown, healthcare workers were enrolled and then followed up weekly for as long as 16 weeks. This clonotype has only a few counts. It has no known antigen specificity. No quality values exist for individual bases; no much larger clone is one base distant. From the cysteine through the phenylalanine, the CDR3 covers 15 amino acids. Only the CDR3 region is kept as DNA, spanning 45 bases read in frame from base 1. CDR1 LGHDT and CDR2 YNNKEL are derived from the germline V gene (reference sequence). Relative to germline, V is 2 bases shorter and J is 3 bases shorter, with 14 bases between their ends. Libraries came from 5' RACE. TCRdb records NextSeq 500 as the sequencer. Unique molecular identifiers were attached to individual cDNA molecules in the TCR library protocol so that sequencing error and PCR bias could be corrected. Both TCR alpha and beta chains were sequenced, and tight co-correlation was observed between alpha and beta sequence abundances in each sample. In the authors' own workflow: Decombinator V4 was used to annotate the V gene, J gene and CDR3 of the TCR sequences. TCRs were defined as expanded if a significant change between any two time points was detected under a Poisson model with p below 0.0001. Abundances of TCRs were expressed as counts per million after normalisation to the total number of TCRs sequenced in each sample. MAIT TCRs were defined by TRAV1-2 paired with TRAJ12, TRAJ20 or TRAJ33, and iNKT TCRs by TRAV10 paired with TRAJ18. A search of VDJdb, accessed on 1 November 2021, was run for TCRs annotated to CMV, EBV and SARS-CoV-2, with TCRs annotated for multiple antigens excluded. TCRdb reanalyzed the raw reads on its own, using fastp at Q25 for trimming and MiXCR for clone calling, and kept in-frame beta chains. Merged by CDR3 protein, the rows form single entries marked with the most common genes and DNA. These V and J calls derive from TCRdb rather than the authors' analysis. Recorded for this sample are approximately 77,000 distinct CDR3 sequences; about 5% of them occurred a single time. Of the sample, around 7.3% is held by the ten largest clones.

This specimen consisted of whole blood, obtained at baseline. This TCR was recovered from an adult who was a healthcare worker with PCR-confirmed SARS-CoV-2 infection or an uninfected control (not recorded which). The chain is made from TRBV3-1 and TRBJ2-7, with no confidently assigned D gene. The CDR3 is CASSQFRDGRYEQYF. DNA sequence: TGTGCCAGCAGCCAATTTCGCGACGGACGCTACGAGCAGTACTTC.